What follows are 23 T cell receptor beta chains derived from one specimen sequenced in a study of identical twins. MiXCR, applied by TCRdb to the 5' RACE reads, yields one record per CDR3 protein. The table lists approximately 890,000 distinct CDR3 sequences, roughly an eighth of them singletons, with about 1.6% in the top ten. These data are also associated with another study on yellow fever vaccine responses in identical twins.

Sequenced input: PBMCs. The receptors derive from a woman in her late teens or twenties in good health.

This clonotype was observed once. The chain recombines TRBV7-2 with TRBJ2-3, with TRBD2 matching over 11 bases. The CDR3 sequence is 16 residues long. Germline CDR1 reads SGHTA; CDR2 reads FQGNSA. V lost 1 base to trimming and J lost 11 bases; unmatched junction nucleotides: 11. The CDR3 region is CASSLVFGTSGQKQYF. The CDR3 DNA is TGTGCCAGCAGCTTAGTTTTCGGGACTAGCGGACAAAAGCAGTATTTT.

This clonotype was seen many times. The J gene is TRBJ2-1, the V gene TRBV4-1, with 11 bases that match TRBD2. The J segment lost 4 bases and the V segment lost 4 bases, leaving 6 bases of the junction unmatched. There are 16 residues in the CDR3. The V gene's germline CDR1 is MGHRA and CDR2 YSYEKL. CDR3 nucleotide sequence: TGCGCCAGCAGCCCGGGGGCTAGCGGGGGGTACAATGAGCAGTTCTTC. Residues: CASSPGASGGYNEQFF.

This clonotype turned up a few times. The chain carries TRBV11-2 and TRBJ2-3, with 8 bases matching TRBD2. Germline V gene sequence: CDR1 SGHAT, CDR2 FQNNGV. The CDR3 is 18 residues long. V shed 1 base, J shed 0 bases, and the junction held 9 bases outside the gene matches. CDR3 bases: TGTGCCAGCAGCTTAGTTCCAGCGGGAGAGACTAGCACAGATACGCAGTATTTT. Its translation: CASSLVPAGETSTDTQYF. Full variable domain (rest looked up from reference TRBV11-2 and TRBJ2-3): EAGVAQSPRYKIIEKRQSVAFWCNPISGHATLYWYQQILGQGPKLLIQFQNNGVVDDSQLPKDRFSAERLKGVDSTLKIQPAKLEDSAVYLCASSLVPAGETSTDTQYFGPGTRLTVL.

The chain recombines TRBV15 with TRBJ2-2; 8 nucleotides match TRBD1. Germline V gene data show CDR1 as LNHNV and CDR2 as YYDKDF (reference sequence). This CDR3 spans 15 amino acids. V shed 1 base, J shed 4 bases, and the junction held 2 bases outside the gene matches. In DNA, the CDR3 is TGTGCCACCAGCAGAGGGCAGGGGGCCACCGGGGAGCTGTTTTTT. It codes for CATSRGQGATGELFF.

This clonotype was seen a handful of times. This chain connects TRBV2 to TRBJ2-5; D is possibly TRBD1 or TRBD2 (5 bases each). The CDR3 loop spans 12 amino acids. V was clipped by 4 bases and J by 4 bases, with 7 bases between them. Germline V CDR1 and CDR2: SNHLY, FYNNEI. The CDR3 DNA reads TGTGCCAGCAGTGGAGGGACAGAGACCCAGTACTTC. Translating gives CASSGGTETQYF. The complete variable domain, with remaining parts taken from reference TRBV2 and TRBJ2-5, reads EPEVTQTPSHQVTQMGQEVILRCVPISNHLYFYWYRQILGQKVEFLVSFYNNEISEKSEIFDDQFSVERPDGSNFTLKIRSTKLEDSAMYFCASSGGTETQYFGPGTRLLVL.

This clonotype was counted ten times or more. In DNA form, the CDR3 reads TGCGCCAGCAGGACAGGGGGCGCCTACAATGAGCAGTTCTTC. The encoded protein is CASRTGGAYNEQFF. The rearrangement links TRBV5-1 to TRBJ2-1; TRBD1 agrees at 10 bases. CDR1 SGHRS and CDR2 YFSETQ come from the germline V gene. Trimming at V came to 5 bases and at J to 2 bases, leaving 1 base not matched to a gene. The length of the CDR3 is 14 residues. The whole variable domain, filled in from reference TRBV5-1 and TRBJ2-1, reads KAGVTQTPRYLIKTRGQQVTLSCSPISGHRSVSWYQQTPGQGLQFLFEYFSETQRNKGNFPGRFSGRQFSNSRSEMNVSTLELGDSALYLCASRTGGAYNEQFFGPGTRLTVL.

This clonotype was picked up a small number of times. V usage is TRBV4-1 and J usage is TRBJ2-3; TRBD1 matches 7 bases. Germline V gene data show CDR1 as MGHRA and CDR2 as YSYEKL. With V trimmed by 5 bases and J by 2 bases, 10 bases remained unmatched. This CDR3 spans 16 amino acids. Here the CDR3 DNA reads TGCGCCAGCAGCACCCGACAGGGCAGGATCACAGATACGCAGTATTTT. This translates into CASSTRQGRITDTQYF.

The gene calls are TRBV15 and TRBJ2-1; D remains unclear. Per germline, CDR1 LNHNV and CDR2 YYDKDF (reference sequence). The CDR3 runs 13 residues. Trimming left V 7 bases short and J 0 bases short, with 7 bases between. The CDR3 bases are TGTGCCACCACCGAAGGCTCCTACAATGAGCAGTTCTTC. Translation: CATTEGSYNEQFF.

This rearrangement joins TRBV2 to TRBJ2-7; D unclear. Looked up from germline, CDR1 is SNHLY and CDR2 is FYNNEI. The CDR3 is 15 residues long. Trimming pared 4 bases from V and 4 bases from J, leaving 17 bases between. The CDR3 nucleotides are TGTGCCAGCAGTGTCGGCAGCTTATTATCATACGAGCAGTACGTC. It specifies CASSVGSLLSYEQYV.

The gene calls are TRBV24-1 and TRBJ2-2; D remains unclear. In germline, CDR1 is KGHDR, CDR2 SFDVKD. The CDR3 is 14 residues long. Trimming stripped 6 bases from V and 7 bases from J, with 14 bases between. The chain's CDR3 is CATSQLGSGGELFF. In nucleotides, the CDR3 is TGTGCCACCAGTCAGCTGGGGTCTGGCGGGGAGCTGTTTTTT.

This clonotype was detected a few times. The genes are TRBV15 and TRBJ2-1; D is undetermined. The CDR3 extends over 15 amino acids. V shed 1 base and J shed 5 bases, with 12 bases lying between them. The germline gives CDR1 LNHNV, CDR2 YYDKDF (reference sequence). CDR3 in amino acids: CATSRVGRKNNEQFF. CDR3 nucleotides: TGTGCCACCAGCAGAGTTGGACGCAAAAACAATGAGCAGTTCTTC.

This clonotype was observed a handful of times. The chain combines TRBV15 with TRBJ2-1; D is perhaps TRBD2 (5 bases). Deletions cut 1 base from V and 4 bases from J, with 14 bases between. From germline, CDR1 is LNHNV and CDR2 YYDKDF (reference sequence). This CDR3 is built from 16 residues. CDR3 nucleotide sequence: TGTGCCACCAGCAGAGGTGCGGAGGACGGGTACAATGAGCAGTTCTTC. It specifies CATSRGAEDGYNEQFF.

The rearrangement links TRBV5-1 to TRBJ2-2; TRBD2 aligns across 12 bases. With V trimmed by 0 bases and J by 0 bases, 6 bases remained unmatched. The CDR3 is made up of 19 amino acids. Per the germline V gene, CDR1 is SGHRS and CDR2 is YFSETQ. Here the CDR3 reads CASSLGLAGGPPNTGELFF. The CDR3, as DNA: TGCGCCAGCAGCTTGGGTCTAGCGGGGGGGCCCCCGAACACCGGGGAGCTGTTTTTT. Filled out from reference TRBV5-1 and TRBJ2-2, the complete variable domain reads KAGVTQTPRYLIKTRGQQVTLSCSPISGHRSVSWYQQTPGQGLQFLFEYFSETQRNKGNFPGRFSGRQFSNSRSEMNVSTLELGDSALYLCASSLGLAGGPPNTGELFFGEGSRLTVL.

This clonotype has just a few counts. This chain connects TRBV18 to TRBJ1-1; D is ambiguous. The CDR3 extends over 14 amino acids. The V gene lost 2 bases and the J gene lost 1 base, with 8 bases spanning the gap. The germline CDR1 and CDR2 sequences are KGHSH and LQKENI. In DNA form, the CDR3 reads TGTGCCAGCTCACCAAGCAAGGGGAACACTGAAGCTTTCTTT. It is translated as CASSPSKGNTEAFF.

This clonotype has at least ten counts. The chain uses TRBV29-1 and TRBJ2-7; TRBD1 is a possible D gene (6 bases). V was cut by 8 bases and J by 4 bases, with 18 bases left in between. The V gene's germline CDR1 is SQVTM and CDR2 ANQGSEA. There are 13 residues in the CDR3. The CDR3 region has the DNA TGCAGCCTCTCCCTGCAGGGGACATACGAGCAGTACTTC. Translation gives CSLSLQGTYEQYF.

This clonotype was seen only a few times. The chain combines TRBV6-1 with TRBJ2-2; 7 bases are a match to TRBD2. The CDR3 consists of 16 residues. The V and J ends lost 6 bases and 0 bases, in that order; junction bases with no gene match: 7. The germline CDR1 and CDR2 sequences are MNHNS and SASEGT. The CDR3 sequence is CASSQYLAANTGELFF. CDR3 sequence (DNA): TGTGCCAGCAGCCAATATCTAGCGGCGAACACCGGGGAGCTGTTTTTT.

This clonotype has just a few counts. The V and J genes are TRBV20-1 and TRBJ2-5; TRBD2 agrees at 13 bases. Germline V gives CDR1 DFQATT, CDR2 SNEGSKA (reference sequence). After removal of 6 bases from V and 5 bases from J, the junction contained 9 bases not matched to a gene. The CDR3 is made up of 15 amino acids. The CDR3 coding sequence is TGCAGTGCAACGGGACTAGCGGGGCCAGGGGAGACCCAGTACTTC. Residues: CSATGLAGPGETQYF.

About this clonotype itself: The junction departs from germline at one end; a sequencing error may be responsible. CDR3 sequence reads: CATSKQVPSGVTDTQYF. The CDR3 DNA sequence: TGTGCCACCAGCAAGCAGGTCCCTAGCGGGGTCACAGATACGCAGTATTTT. The gene calls are TRBV3-1 and TRBJ2-3, with TRBD2 matching 9 bases. Germline lookup yields CDR1 LGHDT and CDR2 YNNKEL (reference sequence). The CDR3 extends over 17 amino acids.

This clonotype appeared a few times. The chain links TRBV10-2 to TRBJ2-1, with D hard to call. CDR1 and CDR2 from the germline V gene are WSHSY and SAAADI. This CDR3 has 14 residues. Trimming took off 1 base at V and 5 bases at J, with 9 bases between the two ends. The CDR3 loop reads CASSEFGKHNEQFF. DNA of the CDR3: TGCGCCAGCAGTGAGTTCGGCAAACACAATGAGCAGTTCTTC.

This clonotype has a handful of counts. The chain joins TRBV3-1 to TRBJ2-1, with 8 bases identical to TRBD2. The CDR3 spans 17 residues. V was pared by 3 bases and J by 4 bases, with 11 bases of the junction left unmatched. Germline V gene lookup returns CDR1 LGHDT and CDR2 YNNKEL (reference sequence). The CDR3 DNA reads TGTGCCAGCAGCCAGTTCGTCACTAGCGGCCTATACAATGAGCAGTTCTTC. Residues: CASSQFVTSGLYNEQFF.

V and J are TRBV28 and TRBJ2-2; TRBD2 matches at 9 bases. Germline V gene data show CDR1 as MDHEN and CDR2 as SYDVKM. V gave up 6 bases and J gave up 5 bases; unmatched junction bases: 7. The CDR3 is made up of 15 amino acids. In nucleotides, the CDR3 is TGTGCCAGCAGACGTAGCGGGAGTGGGACCGGGGAGCTGTTTTTT. Translation: CASRRSGSGTGELFF. The full variable domain, its missing parts supplied by reference TRBV28 and TRBJ2-2, is DVKVTQSSRYLVKRTGEKVFLECVQDMDHENMFWYRQDPGLGLRLIYFSYDVKMKEKGDIPEGYSVSREKKERFSLILESASTNQTSMYLCASRRSGSGTGELFFGEGSRLTVL.

This clonotype was recorded many times. This chain links TRBV9 with TRBJ2-1; tentative D call: TRBD1 (5 bases). Trimming shortened V by 2 bases and J by 4 bases, and 16 bases separated the two germline ends. The CDR3 length is 16 residues. CDR1 is SGDLS and CDR2 is YYNGEE in the germline V gene. The CDR3 DNA reads as TGTGCCAGCAGCGTTGGCCCTGGGGCAACGTACAATGAGCAGTTCTTC. The encoded protein is CASSVGPGATYNEQFF. The full variable domain, rest sourced from reference TRBV9 and TRBJ2-1, is DSGVTQTPKHLITATGQRVTLRCSPRSGDLSVYWYQQSLDQGLQFLIQYYNGEERAKGNILERFSAQQFPDLHSELNLSSLELGDSALYFCASSVGPGATYNEQFFGPGTRLTVL.

The J gene is TRBJ2-4, the V gene TRBV3-1; D remains ambiguous. V was cut by 0 bases and J by 6 bases, with 6 bases left in between. Germline values: CDR1 LGHDT, CDR2 YNNKEL (reference sequence). The CDR3 totals 13 residues. CDR3 sequence: CASSQETVNIQYF. As DNA, the CDR3 is TGTGCCAGCAGCCAAGAAACGGTAAACATTCAGTACTTC.